Listed below are T cell receptor beta chains from one sample, sequenced in a study of response to subunit inactivated influenza vaccine. TCRdb used MiXCR to reprocess the RT-PCR reads, holding one entry per CDR3 protein. The data hold roughly 500,000 distinct CDR3 sequences, with roughly 25% observed a single time. The material sequenced was CD4+ T cells sorted from PBMCs, taken 5 to 6 days after vaccination. These receptors all come from a man aged 50 to 60 who received an inactivated influenza vaccine. CDR3s include the opening cysteine and the closing phenylalanine or tryptophan. Fields, in order: D gene, V gene, J gene, clone size, CDR3 DNA, CDR3 protein. A D gene is named only where the DNA matches it firmly. Clone size is not always given. Where it is, it says once, few, many or a class for expanded clones.

.,TRBV6-2/TRBV6-3,TRBJ2-3,few,TGTGCCAGCAGTTACTCGGACCTGTATGGGCAGTATTTT,CASSYSDLYGQYF
.,TRBV6-2/TRBV6-3,TRBJ2-3,.,TGTGCCAGCAGTTACGGCCTGCAAGGCGATACGCAGTATTTT,CASSYGLQGDTQYF
TRBD2,TRBV6-2/TRBV6-3,TRBJ2-1,.,TGTGCCAGCAGTTACTTGGCTAGCGGTTACAATGAGCAGTTCTTC,CASSYLASGYNEQFF
.,TRBV20-1,TRBJ1-1,.,TGCTGTGCTAGAGATTTTCGACTAGGGGGTATGAACACTGAAGCTTTCTTT,CCARDFRLGGMNTEAFF
.,TRBV4-1,TRBJ2-2,.,TGCGCCAGCAGCCAAGAGTTCAGGAAGAACACCGGGGAGCTGTTTTTT,CASSQEFRKNTGELFF
.,TRBV6-2/TRBV6-3,TRBJ1-5,.,TGTGCCAGCACAGACAGGATAGGAAGGTTGAGTAGCAATCAGCCCCAGCATTTT,CASTDRIGRLSSNQPQHF
TRBD1,TRBV11-2,TRBJ2-3,few,TGTGCCAGCAGCCGTGGACAGGGGGACACAGATACGCAGTATTTT,CASSRGQGDTDTQYF
.,TRBV20-1,TRBJ2-7,few,TGCAGTGCTGGTGACACGTCCTACGAGCAGTACTTC,CSAGDTSYEQYF
TRBD2,TRBV5-4,TRBJ2-3,.,TGTGCCAGCAGCTCTAGCGGGTTCACAGATACGCAGTATTTT,CASSSSGFTDTQYF
TRBD1,TRBV18,TRBJ2-7,few,TGTGCCAGCTCCCGGGGACAGGGAGACGAGCAGTACTTC,CASSRGQGDEQYF
TRBD2,TRBV5-1,TRBJ2-2,few,TGCGCCAGCAGCTGGTCTAGCGGCGCGAACACCGGGGAGCTGTTTTTT,CASSWSSGANTGELFF
.,TRBV12-3/TRBV12-4,TRBJ1-1,few,TGTGCCAGCAGTTTAGATCTGCTGGGGAGAGCTTTCTTT,CASSLDLLGRAFF
.,TRBV24-1,TRBJ2-7,few,TGTGCCACCAGTGACCCTGGGACTCCAGGGCAGTACTTC,CATSDPGTPGQYF
TRBD1,TRBV20-1,TRBJ2-7,medium-sized,TGCAGTGCTAGAGGGACGGGACAGGGGGCTTCCTACGAGCAGTACTTC,CSARGTGQGASYEQYF
TRBD2,TRBV7-2,TRBJ2-2,few,TGTGCCAGCAGCTTAGTTGCGGGAGGGCGCACCGGGGAGCTGTTTTTT,CASSLVAGGRTGELFF
.,TRBV20-1,TRBJ1-5,few,TGCAGTGCCGCGGGGGTTGTCAATCAGCCCCAGCATTTT,CSAAGVVNQPQHF
.,TRBV3-1,TRBJ2-3,.,TGTGCCAGCAGCCAAGGCTATCGCACAGATACGCAGTATTTT,CASSQGYRTDTQYF
TRBD2,TRBV20-1,TRBJ2-3,few,TGCAGTGCCCAAGGACTAGCGGGAGCAGATACGCAGTATTTT,CSAQGLAGADTQYF
TRBD2,TRBV12-3/TRBV12-4,TRBJ2-3,.,TGTGCCAGCAGTTATGGACTAGCGGGAATCACAGATACGCAGTATTTT,CASSYGLAGITDTQYF
.,TRBV5-1,TRBJ1-2,few,TGCGCCAGCAGCTTGGACCCAGGTGCTAACTATGGCTACACCTTC,CASSLDPGANYGYTF
.,TRBV20-1,TRBJ2-1,few,TGCAGTGCTCCCGGTGGTAGGTACCACAATGAGCAGTTCTTC,CSAPGGRYHNEQFF
TRBD1,TRBV18,TRBJ2-3,.,TGTGCCAGCTCACTGACAGGGATGGCTACAGATACGCAGTATTTT,CASSLTGMATDTQYF
.,TRBV9,TRBJ2-6,.,TGTGCCAGCAGCGCTTTACAGGGTAGCTCTGGGGCCAACGTCCTGACTTTC,CASSALQGSSGANVLTF
TRBD2,TRBV4-2,TRBJ2-3,few,TGTGCCAGCAGCCAGCCCGGACTAGCGGGGTCCACAGATACGCAGTATTTT,CASSQPGLAGSTDTQYF
TRBD1,TRBV5-1,TRBJ2-7,.,TGCGCCAGCAGCACCAGACAGGGTAGCTCCTACGAGCAGTACTTC,CASSTRQGSSYEQYF
.,TRBV20-1,TRBJ2-7,few,TGCAGTGCCATAGGGGGTGAACGCTACGAGCAGTACTTC,CSAIGGERYEQYF
.,TRBV7-2,TRBJ2-5,.,TGTGCCAGCAGCCCCCACGATAGAGAGACCCAGTACTTC,CASSPHDRETQYF
TRBD2,TRBV6-5,TRBJ2-7,.,TGTGCCAGCAGTTACTCGAAGTCTAGCGGGGGCTACGAGCAGTACTTC,CASSYSKSSGGYEQYF
TRBD2,TRBV5-1,TRBJ2-7,few,TGCGCCAGCAGCCCCACCCTAGCGGGGGGGCAGGACGAGCAGTACTTC,CASSPTLAGGQDEQYF
.,TRBV7-8,TRBJ1-6,many,TGTGCCAGCAGCCCCGAGGGAGGGACCACGGGTTCACCCCTCCACTTT,CASSPEGGTTGSPLHF
.,TRBV6-2/TRBV6-3,TRBJ1-1,.,TGTGCCAGCAGTCAACGTTCTTTCGAAGCTTTCTTT,CASSQRSFEAFF
.,TRBV9,TRBJ1-6,few,TGTGCCAGCAGCGTAGAGTCAGGGGCAAATTCACCCCTCCACTTT,CASSVESGANSPLHF
.,TRBV5-1,TRBJ2-1,.,TGCGCCAGCAGCTTGGGGGTTAGCGGGACAGATATCATCAATGAGCAGTTCTTC,CASSLGVSGTDIINEQFF
.,TRBV7-9,TRBJ1-3,.,TGTGCCAGCAGCTCCGACCGAAACACCACATATTTT,CASSSDRNTTYF
.,TRBV7-9,TRBJ2-3,few,TGTGCCAGCAGCTTGAGTCGGGACACAGATACGCAGTATTTT,CASSLSRDTDTQYF